Listed below are T cell receptor beta chains from one sample, sequenced in a study of cytomegalovirus exposure and HLA in healthy donors. Libraries were prepared by immunoSEQ multiplex PCR; TCRdb keeps only in-frame clonotypes and omits some of them. The profile shows about 140,000 clones, roughly 62% of them singletons. The specimen was PBMCs. The receptors originated from a man in his 60s in good health and CMV-seronegative. Both conserved end residues are part of each CDR3. D genes are given only for firm matches. The listing skips clone size in some rows; elsewhere it reads once, few, many or a size class.

NA,few,TRBJ1-2,TRBV9,CASSVGTDNYGYTF,TGTGCCAGCAGCGTAGGGACAGATAACTATGGCTACACCTTC
NA,once,TRBJ2-2,TRBV11-2,CASSHHSNTGELFF,TGTGCCAGCAGCCACCATAGCAACACCGGGGAGCTGTTTTTT
TRBD1,few,TRBJ2-1,TRBV5-1,CASSTWGAGQGDNEQFF,TGCGCCAGCAGCACTTGGGGGGCAGGACAGGGAGACAATGAGCAGTTCTTC
NA,NA,TRBJ2-7,TRBV5-4,CASSFVGEDVQYF,TGTGCCAGCAGCTTCGTCGGGGAGGATGTGCAGTACTTC
NA,few,TRBJ2-4,TRBV7-3,CASSLVWGDIQYF,TGTGCCAGCAGCTTAGTATGGGGAGACATTCAGTACTTC
TRBD1,NA,TRBJ1-2,TRBV30,CAWRTGVYGYTF,TGTGCCTGGCGGACAGGAGTCTATGGCTACACCTTC
NA,NA,TRBJ2-3,TRBV7-6,CASSFSADSTDTQYF,TGTGCCAGCAGCTTTTCCGCGGATAGCACAGATACGCAGTATTTT
NA,NA,TRBJ2-4,TRBV5-6,CASSPGWGGKNIQYF,TGTGCCAGCAGCCCCGGATGGGGAGGCAAAAACATTCAGTACTTC
TRBD1,NA,TRBJ2-7,TRBV5-1,CASSRDRESEQYF,TGCGCCAGCAGCCGGGACAGGGAGAGCGAGCAGTACTTC
NA,NA,TRBJ2-1,TRBV6-1,CASSEGANEQFF,TGTGCCAGCAGTGAAGGAGCAAATGAGCAGTTCTTC
TRBD1,NA,TRBJ2-3,TRBV30,CAWSAGTGGRYF,TGTGCCTGGAGTGCCGGGACAGGGGGCAGGTATTTT
TRBD2,NA,TRBJ2-1,TRBV10-3,CAISDGLGGGSEQFF,TGTGCCATCAGTGATGGACTAGGTGGGGGATCTGAGCAGTTCTTC
NA,NA,TRBJ2-7,TRBV5-4,CASSTDLGSYEQYF,TGTGCCAGCAGCACCGACTTAGGTTCCTACGAGCAGTACTTC
TRBD1,NA,TRBJ2-5,TRBV9,CASSTDRGWETQYF,TGTGCCAGCAGCACCGACAGGGGATGGGAGACCCAGTACTTC
TRBD1,NA,TRBJ2-3,TRBV10-1,CASSGPGQTSTDTQYF,TGCGCCAGCAGTGGCCCGGGACAGACTAGCACAGATACGCAGTATTTT
NA,NA,TRBJ1-5,TRBV27,CASSLPAGPQHF,TGTGCCAGCAGTTTACCCGCAGGGCCCCAGCATTTT
TRBD2,once,TRBJ2-1,TRBV13,CASSSRELSYNEQFF,TGTGCCAGCAGCTCGCGGGAGCTTAGCTACAATGAGCAGTTCTTC
TRBD2,NA,TRBJ2-5,TRBV27,CASSARTSGNQETQYF,TGTGCCAGCAGTGCCAGGACTAGCGGGAACCAAGAGACCCAGTACTTC
NA,NA,TRBJ2-5,TRBV5-6,CASSLGPRETQYF,TGTGCCAGCAGCCTGGGACCGCGGGAGACCCAGTACTTC
NA,NA,TRBJ1-4,TRBV5-4,CASSLSAGADNEKLFF,TGTGCCAGCAGCTTGTCGGCAGGGGCGGATAATGAAAAACTGTTTTTT
NA,NA,TRBJ1-1,TRBV28,CASSATMNTEAFF,TGTGCCAGCAGTGCAACTATGAACACTGAAGCTTTCTTT
NA,NA,TRBJ1-1,TRBV7-2,CASSISWGQNTEAFF,TGTGCCAGCAGCATTAGCTGGGGACAGAACACTGAAGCTTTCTTT
NA,NA,TRBJ1-2,TRBV9,CASSLGTNYGYTF,TGTGCCAGCAGCCTTGGCACTAACTATGGCTACACCTTC
TRBD1,NA,TRBJ1-5,TRBV7-2,CASSLGQGGQPQHF,TGTGCCAGCAGCTTAGGACAGGGAGGCCAGCCCCAGCATTTT
TRBD2,NA,TRBJ2-7,TRBV10-3,CAISGTSGRSYEQYF,TGTGCCATCAGTGGTACTAGCGGGAGATCCTACGAGCAGTACTTC
TRBD1,NA,TRBJ1-5,TRBV6-1,CASSDTGVVSNQPQHF,TGTGCCAGCAGTGACACAGGGGTTGTAAGCAATCAGCCCCAGCATTTT
TRBD2,NA,TRBJ2-3,TRBV19,CASRGSSGRAPDTQYF,TGTGCCAGCAGGGGGAGTAGCGGGAGGGCCCCAGATACGCAGTATTTT
NA,NA,TRBJ1-1,TRBV19,CASLSGGWENTEAFF,TGTGCCAGTCTGTCCGGGGGTTGGGAGAACACTGAAGCTTTCTTT
NA,NA,TRBJ2-2,TRBV9,CASSVDSGLLTGELFF,TGTGCCAGCAGCGTAGATTCAGGGCTCCTCACCGGGGAGCTGTTTTTT
TRBD1,NA,TRBJ2-1,TRBV19,CASSQVGQGVNNEQFF,TGTGCCAGTAGTCAGGTTGGGCAGGGGGTTAACAATGAGCAGTTCTTC
TRBD1,few,TRBJ2-3,TRBV7-3,CASSLTGTGEGTQYF,TGTGCCAGCAGCCTCACCGGGACAGGGGAGGGTACGCAGTATTTT
NA,NA,TRBJ2-3,TRBV6-1,CASSEDGGNTDTQYF,TGTGCCAGCAGTGAAGATGGGGGGAACACAGATACGCAGTATTTT
NA,NA,TRBJ2-7,TRBV14,CASSQAGFSYEQYF,TGTGCCAGCAGCCAAGCAGGGTTCTCCTACGAGCAGTACTTC
TRBD1,NA,TRBJ1-5,TRBV18,CASSRTGDDQPQHF,TGTGCCAGCTCGCGGACAGGGGATGATCAGCCCCAGCATTTT
NA,NA,TRBJ2-7,TRBV19,CASGYSYEQYF,TGTGCCAGCGGGTACTCCTACGAGCAGTACTTC
NA,once,TRBJ2-3,TRBV7-8,CASSQGGGGTDTQYF,TGTGCCAGCAGCCAAGGGGGGGGAGGAACAGATACGCAGTATTTT
TRBD2,NA,TRBJ2-7,TRBV7-9,CASSLAGGSSEYF,TGTGCCAGCAGCTTAGCGGGGGGGTCAAGTGAGTACTTC
TRBD2,NA,TRBJ2-6,TRBV27,CASTRAGDLAGANVLTF,TGTGCCAGCACGAGAGCGGGAGACCTAGCTGGGGCCAACGTCCTGACTTTC
NA,few,TRBJ2-1,TRBV19,CASNPGVGFFNEQFF,TGTGCCAGTAACCCCGGAGTAGGATTTTTCAATGAGCAGTTCTTC
TRBD2,few,TRBJ2-1,TRBV28,CASRTSGSHNEQFF,TGTGCCAGCAGGACTAGCGGGAGCCACAATGAGCAGTTCTTC
TRBD1,few,TRBJ2-5,TRBV7-9,CASSPRDSQRETQYF,TGTGCCAGCAGCCCCCGGGACAGTCAAAGAGAGACCCAGTACTTC
TRBD2,NA,TRBJ2-7,TRBV10-3,CAISVAGGQVSYEQYF,TGTGCCATCAGTGTAGCGGGAGGCCAGGTCTCCTACGAGCAGTACTTC
TRBD2,NA,TRBJ2-1,TRBV5-1,CASRQGLAGGNEQFF,TGCGCCAGCAGGCAGGGACTAGCGGGAGGCAATGAGCAGTTCTTC
TRBD2,NA,TRBJ2-3,TRBV18,CASSPPGRATLTDTQYF,TGTGCCAGCTCACCCCCGGGGAGGGCCACTCTCACAGATACGCAGTATTTT
NA,NA,TRBJ1-2,TRBV7-8,CASSLGRDTFNYGYTF,TGTGCCAGCAGCCTGGGTAGGGACACCTTTAACTATGGCTACACCTTC
NA,NA,TRBJ2-7,TRBV5-1,CASSAGTLYEQYF,TGCGCCAGCAGCGCCGGGACTTTGTACGAGCAGTACTTC
NA,NA,TRBJ1-6,TRBV19,CASSSGVSYNSSLHF,TGTGCCAGTAGTTCAGGGGTAAGCTATAATTCATCCCTCCACTTT
TRBD1,few,TRBJ1-3,TRBV5-4,CASSREGASGNTIYF,TGTGCCAGCAGCCGTGAGGGGGCCTCTGGAAACACCATATATTTT
NA,NA,TRBJ2-7,TRBV7-9,CSSSLGSSVYEQYF,TGTTCCAGCAGCTTAGGGAGTTCCGTGTACGAGCAGTACTTC